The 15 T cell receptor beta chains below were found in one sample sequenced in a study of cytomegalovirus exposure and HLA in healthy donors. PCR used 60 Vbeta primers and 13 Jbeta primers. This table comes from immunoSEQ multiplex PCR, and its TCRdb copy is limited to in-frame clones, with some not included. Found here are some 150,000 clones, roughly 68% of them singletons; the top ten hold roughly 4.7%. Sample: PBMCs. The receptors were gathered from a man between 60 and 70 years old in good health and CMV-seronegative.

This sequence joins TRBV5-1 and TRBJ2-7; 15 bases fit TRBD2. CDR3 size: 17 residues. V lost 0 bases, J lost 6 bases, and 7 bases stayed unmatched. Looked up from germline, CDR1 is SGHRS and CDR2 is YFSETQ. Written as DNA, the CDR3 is TGCGCCAGCAGCTTGGCCGATCCGGGACTAGCGGGAGGCGAGCAGTACTTC. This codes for CASSLADPGLAGGEQYF.

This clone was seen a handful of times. The CDR3 DNA reads TGCAGTGCTTATGGGGCCAACGTCCTGACTTTC. Protein product: CSAYGANVLTF. The chain has TRBV20-1 and TRBJ2-6; D is undetermined. The CDR3 has 11 amino acids. Germline assignment: CDR1 DFQATT and CDR2 SNEGSKA (reference sequence). Trimming removed 5 bases at V and 3 bases at J, with 2 bases between.

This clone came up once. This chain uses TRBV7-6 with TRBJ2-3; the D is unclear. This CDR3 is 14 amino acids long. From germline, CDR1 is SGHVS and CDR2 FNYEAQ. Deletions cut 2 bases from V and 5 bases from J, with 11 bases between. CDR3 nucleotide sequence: TGTGCCAGCAGCTTATCCGGGTCGGGAGATACGCAGTATTTT. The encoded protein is CASSLSGSGDTQYF. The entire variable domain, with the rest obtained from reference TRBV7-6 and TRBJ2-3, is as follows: GAGVSQSPRYKVTKRGQDVALRCDPISGHVSLYWYRQALGQGPEFLTYFNYEAQQDKSGLPNDRFSAERPEGSISTLTIQRTEQRDSAMYRCASSLSGSGDTQYFGPGTRLTVL.

CDR3 residues: CASSLNRGDTQYF. The CDR3 DNA reads as TGTGCCAGCAGCTTAAACAGGGGGGATACGCAGTATTTT. This rearrangement joins TRBV11-3 to TRBJ2-3, with 8 bases aligning to TRBD1. There are 13 residues in the CDR3. Germline V gene lookup returns CDR1 SGHNT and CDR2 YENEEA. V lost 2 bases and J lost 6; bases outside the gene matches: 1.

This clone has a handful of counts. Written as DNA, the CDR3 is TGTGCCAGCAGCGTCCGGGGATGGGGGTTCTTC. Protein product: CASSVRGWGFF. The V gene is TRBV9, the J gene TRBJ2-1, with D perhaps TRBD2 (5 bases). This CDR3 has 11 amino acids. Trimming pared 2 bases from V and 15 bases from J, leaving 12 bases between. Germline V lookup: CDR1 SGDLS, CDR2 YYNGEE.

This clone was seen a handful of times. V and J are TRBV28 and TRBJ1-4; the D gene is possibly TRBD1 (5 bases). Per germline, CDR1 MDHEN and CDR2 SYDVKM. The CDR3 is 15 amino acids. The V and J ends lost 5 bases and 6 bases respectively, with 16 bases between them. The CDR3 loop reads CASSLNPGRDEKLFF. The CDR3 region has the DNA TGTGCCAGCAGTCTGAACCCCGGCAGGGATGAAAAACTGTTTTTT.

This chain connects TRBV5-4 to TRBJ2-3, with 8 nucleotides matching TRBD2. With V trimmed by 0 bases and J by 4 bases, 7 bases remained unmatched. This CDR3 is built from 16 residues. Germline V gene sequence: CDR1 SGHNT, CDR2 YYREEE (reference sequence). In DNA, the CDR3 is TGTGCCAGCAGCTTGGTGGCGGGAGGAGGCCCAGATACGCAGTATTTT. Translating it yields CASSLVAGGGPDTQYF.

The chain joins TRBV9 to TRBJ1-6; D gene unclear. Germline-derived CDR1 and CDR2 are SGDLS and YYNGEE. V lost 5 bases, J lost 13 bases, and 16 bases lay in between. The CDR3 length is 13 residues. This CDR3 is CASSLKGDTPLHF. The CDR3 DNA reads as TGTGCCAGCAGTCTAAAGGGAGACACCCCCCTCCACTTT.

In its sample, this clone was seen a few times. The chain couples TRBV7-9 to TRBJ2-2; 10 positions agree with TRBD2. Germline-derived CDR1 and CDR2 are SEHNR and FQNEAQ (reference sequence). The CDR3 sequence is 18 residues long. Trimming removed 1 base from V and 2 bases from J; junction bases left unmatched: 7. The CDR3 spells CASSLGRGLAVNTGELFF. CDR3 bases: TGTGCCAGCAGCTTAGGCCGAGGACTAGCGGTCAACACCGGGGAGCTGTTTTTT. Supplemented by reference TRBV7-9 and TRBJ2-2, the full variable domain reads DTGVSQNPRHKITKRGQNVTFRCDPISEHNRLYWYRQTLGQGPEFLTYFQNEAQLEKSRLLSDRFSAERPKGSFSTLEIQRTEQGDSAMYLCASSLGRGLAVNTGELFFGEGSRLTVL.

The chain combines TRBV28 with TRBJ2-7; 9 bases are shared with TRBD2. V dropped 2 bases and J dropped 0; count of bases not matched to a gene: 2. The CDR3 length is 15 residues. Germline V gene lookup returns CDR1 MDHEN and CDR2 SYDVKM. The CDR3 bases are TGTGCCAGCAGTTTAGGAGCGGGAGGCTCCTACGAGCAGTACTTC. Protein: CASSLGAGGSYEQYF.

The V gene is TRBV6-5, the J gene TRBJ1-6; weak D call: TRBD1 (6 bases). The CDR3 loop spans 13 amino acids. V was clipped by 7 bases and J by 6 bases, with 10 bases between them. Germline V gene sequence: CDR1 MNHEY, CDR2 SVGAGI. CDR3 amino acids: CASKGDLNSPLHF. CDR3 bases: TGTGCCAGCAAGGGGGACCTTAATTCACCCCTCCACTTT.

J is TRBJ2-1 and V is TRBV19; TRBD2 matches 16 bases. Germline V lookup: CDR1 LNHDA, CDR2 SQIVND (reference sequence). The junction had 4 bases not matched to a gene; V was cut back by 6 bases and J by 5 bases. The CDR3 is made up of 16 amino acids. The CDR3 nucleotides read TGTGCCAGTAGCACGGGACTAGCGGGAGGGGACAATGAGCAGTTCTTC. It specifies CASSTGLAGGDNEQFF.

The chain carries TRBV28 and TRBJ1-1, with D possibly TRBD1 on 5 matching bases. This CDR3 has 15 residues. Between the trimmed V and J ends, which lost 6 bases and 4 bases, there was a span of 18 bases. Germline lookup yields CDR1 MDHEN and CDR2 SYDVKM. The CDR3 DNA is TGTGCCAGCAGGGGGGGGAGGGAGGGACGCACTGAAGCTTTCTTT. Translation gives CASRGGREGRTEAFF. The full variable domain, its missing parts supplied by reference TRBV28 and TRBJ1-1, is DVKVTQSSRYLVKRTGEKVFLECVQDMDHENMFWYRQDPGLGLRLIYFSYDVKMKEKGDIPEGYSVSREKKERFSLILESASTNQTSMYLCASRGGREGRTEAFFGQGTRLTVV.

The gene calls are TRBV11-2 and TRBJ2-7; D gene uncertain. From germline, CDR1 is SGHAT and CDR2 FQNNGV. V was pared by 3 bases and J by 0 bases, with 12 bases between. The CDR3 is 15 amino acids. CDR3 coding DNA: TGTGCCAGCAGCTTCAGTGACGGAGCCTCCTACGAGCAGTACTTC. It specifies CASSFSDGASYEQYF.

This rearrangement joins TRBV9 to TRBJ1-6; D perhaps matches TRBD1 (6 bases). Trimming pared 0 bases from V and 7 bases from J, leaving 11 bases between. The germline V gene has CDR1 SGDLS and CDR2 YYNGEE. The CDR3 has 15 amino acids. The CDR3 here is CASSVEGGPNSPLHF. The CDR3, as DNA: TGTGCCAGCAGCGTAGAGGGGGGGCCCAATTCACCCCTCCACTTT.